This T cell receptor (beta chain) stems from a study of T cell changes during pregnancy in multiple sclerosis. Germline CDR1 and CDR2: MGHRA and YSYEKL. CDR3 size: 15 residues. With 1 base clipped from V and 4 bases from J, the junction kept 3 bases outside the gene matches. In this sample, this clone turned up once. Repertoires were generated with immunoSEQ multiplex PCR, while TCRdb's copy carries only in-frame clones and drops some. The sample has about 66,000 clones; roughly 91% are singletons. The TCR comes from a female donor with multiple sclerosis, enrolled in a pregnancy study. The sample consisted of CD8+ T cells from peripheral blood mononuclear cells, taken before pregnancy. The chain has TRBV4-1 and TRBJ2-7, with 11 bases identical to TRBD1. The CDR3, as DNA: TGCGCCAGCAGCCAAGCTGGGACAGGGGGTTACGAGCAGTACTTC. It yields the protein CASSQAGTGGYEQYF.